This TCR beta chain is from a study of Graves' ophthalmopathy and Graves' hyperthyroidism. Presentation of ophthalmopathy in the donors involved moderate-to-severe activity, CAS ≥3, NOSPECS ≥4 and a duration under 3 months. Enrollment excluded any patients with other autoimmune diseases, uncontrolled infections, pregnancy or lactation. Trimming left V 6 bases short and J 7 bases short, with 15 bases between. The CDR3 has 14 residues. Scientists amplified the TCR beta CDR3 regions from RNA transcripts. In the first round, RT-PCR was carried out with HTBI primers, and a multiplex PCR formed the second round. MiXCR was run by TCRdb on the multiplex PCR reads, yielding one entry per CDR3 protein. This table has about 740,000 distinct CDR3 sequences, 40% appearing once.

The specimen sequenced was peripheral blood. The genes are TRBV12-3 or TRBV12-4 and TRBJ1-4, with D tentatively TRBD1 (5 bases). This clonotype was obtained from an adult man with Graves' ophthalmopathy. This CDR3 reads CASREQATIEKLFF. DNA for the CDR3: TGTGCCAGCAGGGAACAGGCGACGATTGAAAAACTGTTTTTT.